In its sample, the clone carrying this TCR beta chain was seen many times. This entry belongs to a study of T cells in Graves' hyperthyroidism and ophthalmopathy. RNA transcripts served as the template for amplifying TCR beta CDR3 regions. The study used the HTBI primer set for a first-round RT-PCR of the TCR CDR3. A single record per CDR3 protein comes from TCRdb applying MiXCR to the multiplex PCR reads. The sample yields about 420,000 distinct CDR3 sequences, approximately 14% seen once. V was clipped by 2 bases and J by 5 bases; unmatched bases: 11. This CDR3 spans 17 amino acids. Germline CDR1 and CDR2: SGHTA and FQGTGA.

The sequence was collected from a woman aged 18-29 years with Graves' hyperthyroidism. Sequencing was performed on blood. The chain employs TRBV7-3 and TRBJ2-7, with 11 bases matching TRBD2. Here the CDR3 reads CASSLRLAGIICDEQYF. As DNA, the CDR3 is TGTGCCAGCAGCTTACGACTAGCGGGGATCATATGTGACGAGCAGTACTTC.